This T cell receptor (beta chain) was retrieved from a study of T cell repertoires in cytomegalovirus infection. Study-level points and caveats: The ex vivo response showed dominance by HLA-C-restricted CMV-specific TCR beta clonotypes.

TCRdb re-derived calls from the reads in MiXCR, one entry per CDR3 protein. The sample lists more than 500,000 distinct CDR3 sequences, 16% occurring once. V gave up 11 bases and J gave up 2 bases, with 18 bases separating them. The CDR3 sequence is 14 residues long. CDR1 and CDR2 (germline): SNHLY, FYNNEI. This clonotype was counted a few times. Antigen unknown. Source material: CD8+ T cells from PBMCs. The receptor's source is a human donor in good health (CMV status not recorded). Some clones in this sample may be carry-over from other donors' samples. The V call is TRBV2, the J call TRBJ1-2; possible D gene TRBD1, 6 bases. CDR3: CAVLTGTPNYGYTF. CDR3 nucleotide sequence: TGTGCCGTCTTGACCGGGACACCGAACTATGGCTACACCTTC.